A single TCR beta chain is shown here with its context. Its target is not known. This specimen comes from a study of T cell responses to AZD1222 COVID-19 vaccine. The study's findings and limits: A rise in Spike-specific TCR breadth and depth followed two AZD1222 doses.

Trimming took 1 base from V and 4 from J, leaving 10 bases between them. CDR3 length equals 14 residues. Germline CDR1 reads SGHTA; CDR2 reads FQGNSA. The assay was immunoSEQ multiplex PCR, and TCRdb's table has in-frame clones only and misses some. The sample holds about 120,000 clones, 70% to 90% seen once. The rearrangement links TRBV7-2 to TRBJ1-1; no reliable D call. The sample was peripheral blood, taken on day 0 of AZD1222 vaccination. The TCR comes from an adult in good health. CDR3 DNA sequence: TGTGCCAGCAGCTTAGTAGGACCGGGCACTGAAGCTTTCTTT. Translating gives CASSLVGPGTEAFF.